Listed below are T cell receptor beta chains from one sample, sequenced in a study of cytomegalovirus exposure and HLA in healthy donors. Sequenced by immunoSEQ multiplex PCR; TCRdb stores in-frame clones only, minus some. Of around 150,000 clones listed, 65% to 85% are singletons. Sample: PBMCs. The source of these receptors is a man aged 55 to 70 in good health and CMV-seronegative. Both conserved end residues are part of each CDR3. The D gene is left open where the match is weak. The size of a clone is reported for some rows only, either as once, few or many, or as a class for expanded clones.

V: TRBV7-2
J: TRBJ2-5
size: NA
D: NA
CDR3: CASSLVGGANGQETQYF
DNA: TGTGCCAGCAGCTTAGTGGGGGGGGCGAATGGGCAAGAGACCCAGTACTTC

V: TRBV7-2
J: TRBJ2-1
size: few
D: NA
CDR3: CASSPQEGEQFF
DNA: TGTGCCAGCAGCCCCCAAGAGGGTGAGCAGTTCTTC

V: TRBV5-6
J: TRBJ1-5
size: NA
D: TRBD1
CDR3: CASSFRQGDAYSNQPQHF
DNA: TGTGCCAGCAGCTTTCGGCAGGGGGACGCGTATAGCAATCAGCCCCAGCATTTT

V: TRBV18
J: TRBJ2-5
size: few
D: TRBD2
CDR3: CASSPGTSGKPRETQYF
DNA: TGTGCCAGCTCACCTGGGACTAGCGGGAAGCCAAGGGAGACCCAGTACTTC

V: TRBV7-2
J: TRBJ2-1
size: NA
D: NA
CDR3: CASSLDANQDNEQFF
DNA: TGTGCCAGCAGCTTAGATGCTAATCAGGACAATGAGCAGTTCTTC

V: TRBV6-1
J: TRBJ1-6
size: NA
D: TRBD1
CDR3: CASSGDRSGSPLHF
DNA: TGTGCCAGCAGTGGGGACAGGAGTGGATCACCCCTCCACTTT

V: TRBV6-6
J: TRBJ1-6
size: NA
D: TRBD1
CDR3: CASSPQGAGSPLHF
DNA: TGTGCCAGCAGCCCCCAGGGGGCAGGGTCACCCCTCCACTTT

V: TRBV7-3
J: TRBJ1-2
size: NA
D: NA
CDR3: CASSPRPGQGYGYTF
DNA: TGTGCCAGCAGCCCCCGGCCGGGACAAGGCTATGGCTACACCTTC

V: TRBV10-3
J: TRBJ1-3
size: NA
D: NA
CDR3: CAISGGLSSGNTIYF
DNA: TGTGCCATCAGTGGAGGACTGAGCTCTGGAAACACCATATATTTT

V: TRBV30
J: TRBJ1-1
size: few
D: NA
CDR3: CAWSLAGTEAFF
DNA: TGTGCCTGGAGCCTGGCAGGAACTGAAGCTTTCTTT

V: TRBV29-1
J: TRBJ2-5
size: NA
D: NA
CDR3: CSVRPYEETQYF
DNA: TGCAGCGTGAGGCCCTATGAAGAGACCCAGTACTTC

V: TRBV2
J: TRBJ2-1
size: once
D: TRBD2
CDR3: CASSRLAGGDEQFF
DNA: TGTGCCAGCAGTCGACTAGCGGGGGGGGACGAGCAGTTCTTC

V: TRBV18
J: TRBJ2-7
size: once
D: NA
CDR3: CASSPSGGGTYEQYF
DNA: TGTGCCAGCTCACCATCTGGGGGGGGCACCTACGAGCAGTACTTC

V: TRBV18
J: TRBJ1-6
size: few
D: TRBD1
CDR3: CASSPGDSSPLHF
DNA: TGTGCCAGCTCACCAGGGGACAGTTCACCCCTCCACTTT

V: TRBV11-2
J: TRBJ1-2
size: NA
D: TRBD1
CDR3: CASSLDGQAGYTF
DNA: TGTGCCAGCAGCTTAGACGGACAGGCCGGCTACACCTTC

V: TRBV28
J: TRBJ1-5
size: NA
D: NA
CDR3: CASSLGLGGNQPQHF
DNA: TGTGCCAGCAGTTTGGGATTGGGAGGCAATCAGCCCCAGCATTTT

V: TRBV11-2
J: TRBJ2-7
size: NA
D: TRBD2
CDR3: CASSIKAGGLGEQYF
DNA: TGTGCCAGCAGCATAAAAGCGGGAGGGCTCGGCGAGCAGTACTTC

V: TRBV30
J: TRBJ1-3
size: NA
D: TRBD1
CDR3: CAWSVTTGDISGNTIYF
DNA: TGTGCCTGGAGTGTGACGACAGGGGATATCTCTGGAAACACCATATATTTT

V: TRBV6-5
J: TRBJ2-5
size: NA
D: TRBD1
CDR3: CASSPDRGRETQYF
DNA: TGTGCCAGCAGTCCCGACAGGGGGCGGGAGACCCAGTACTTC

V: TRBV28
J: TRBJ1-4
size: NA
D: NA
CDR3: CASSIQTYYATNEKLFF
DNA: TGTGCCAGCAGTATTCAGACATATTATGCAACTAATGAAAAACTGTTTTTT

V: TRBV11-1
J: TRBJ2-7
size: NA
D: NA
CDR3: CASSLAGPGLYEQYF
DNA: TGTGCCAGCAGCTTAGCGGGGCCAGGGCTCTACGAGCAGTACTTC

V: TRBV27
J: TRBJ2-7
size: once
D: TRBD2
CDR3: CASTKAGGGGAYEQYF
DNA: TGTGCCAGCACAAAGGCGGGGGGAGGGGGTGCGTACGAGCAGTACTTC

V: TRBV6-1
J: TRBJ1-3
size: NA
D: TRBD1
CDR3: CASRPGQLSGNTIYF
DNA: TGTGCCAGCAGGCCGGGACAGCTTTCTGGAAACACCATATATTTT

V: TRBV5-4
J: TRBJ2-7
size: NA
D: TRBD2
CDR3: CASSTAGGAYEQYF
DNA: TGTGCCAGCAGCACAGCGGGGGGGGCCTACGAGCAGTACTTC

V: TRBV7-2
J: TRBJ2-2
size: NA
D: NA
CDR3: CASSLETVNTGELFF
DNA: TGTGCCAGCAGCTTAGAGACTGTGAACACCGGGGAGCTGTTTTTT

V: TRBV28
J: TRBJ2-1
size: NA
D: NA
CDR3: CASSLWGDRFSRHNEQFF
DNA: TGTGCCAGCAGTTTATGGGGCGACCGATTCTCCCGTCACAATGAGCAGTTCTTC

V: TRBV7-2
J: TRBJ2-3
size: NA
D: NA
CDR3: CASSLVASGTDTQYF
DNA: TGTGCCAGCAGCTTAGTGGCGAGCGGCACAGATACGCAGTATTTT

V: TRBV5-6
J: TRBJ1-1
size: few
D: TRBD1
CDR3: CASSLGTGLNTEAFF
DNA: TGTGCCAGCAGCTTGGGGACAGGGTTGAACACTGAAGCTTTCTTT

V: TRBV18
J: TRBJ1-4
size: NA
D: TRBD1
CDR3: CASWQGADNEKLFF
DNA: TGTGCCAGCTGGCAGGGGGCTGATAATGAAAAACTGTTTTTT

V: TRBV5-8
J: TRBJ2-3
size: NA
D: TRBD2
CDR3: CASSLLAGGTDTQYF
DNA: TGTGCCAGCAGCTTACTAGCGGGGGGCACAGATACGCAGTATTTT

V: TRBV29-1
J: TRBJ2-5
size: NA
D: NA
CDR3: CSVEGGTGLYQETQYF
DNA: TGCAGCGTTGAAGGGGGGACTGGGTTGTACCAAGAGACCCAGTACTTC

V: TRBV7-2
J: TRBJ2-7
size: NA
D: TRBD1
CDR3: CASSDRGSYEQYF
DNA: TGTGCCAGCAGCGACAGGGGGTCCTACGAGCAGTACTTC

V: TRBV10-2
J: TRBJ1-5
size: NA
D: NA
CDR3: CASSGTGNQPQHF
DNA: TGCGCCAGCAGTGGGACAGGCAATCAGCCCCAGCATTTT

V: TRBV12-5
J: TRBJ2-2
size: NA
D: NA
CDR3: CASGYGDTGELFF
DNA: TGTGCTAGTGGTTACGGGGACACCGGGGAGCTGTTTTTT

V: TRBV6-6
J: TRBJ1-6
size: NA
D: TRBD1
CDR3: CASSRTGGNNSPLHF
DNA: TGTGCCAGCAGCCGGACAGGGGGCAATAATTCACCCCTCCACTTT

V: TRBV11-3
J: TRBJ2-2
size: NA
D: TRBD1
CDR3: CASSQPGPGQGAGTGELFF
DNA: TGTGCCAGCAGCCAACCCGGGCCGGGACAGGGGGCCGGGACCGGGGAGCTGTTTTTT

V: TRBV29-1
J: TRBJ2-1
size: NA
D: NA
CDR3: CSVGDYGYNEQFF
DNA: TGCAGCGTTGGAGATTACGGTTACAATGAGCAGTTCTTC

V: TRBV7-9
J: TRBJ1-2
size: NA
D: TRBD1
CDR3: CASSRGTGGGYTF
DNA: TGTGCCAGCAGCCGAGGGACAGGGGGGGGCTACACCTTC

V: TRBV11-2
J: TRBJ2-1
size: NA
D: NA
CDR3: CASSLGPAGGIREQFF
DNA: TGTGCCAGCAGCTTAGGCCCAGCGGGTGGAATCCGTGAGCAGTTCTTC

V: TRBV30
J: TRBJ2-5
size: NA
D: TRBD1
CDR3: CAWSVYRGETQYF
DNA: TGTGCCTGGAGTGTTTACAGGGGCGAGACCCAGTACTTC

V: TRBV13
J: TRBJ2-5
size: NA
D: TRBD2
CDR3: CASSLRTSGGETQYF
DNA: TGTGCCAGCAGCTTAAGGACTAGCGGGGGAGAGACCCAGTACTTC

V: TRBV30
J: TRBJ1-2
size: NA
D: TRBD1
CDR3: CAWSVPVTGGDYGYTF
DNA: TGTGCCTGGAGTGTACCCGTGACAGGGGGCGACTATGGCTACACCTTC

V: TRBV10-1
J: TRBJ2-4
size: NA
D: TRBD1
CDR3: CASTKQGLWAKNIQYF
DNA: TGCGCCAGCACAAAACAGGGGCTGTGGGCCAAAAACATTCAGTACTTC

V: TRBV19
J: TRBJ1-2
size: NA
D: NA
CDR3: CAAGDNTF
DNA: TGTGCCGCAGGGGATAACACCTTC

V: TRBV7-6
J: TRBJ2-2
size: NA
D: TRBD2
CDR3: CASSRGLAGVSTGELFF
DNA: TGTGCCAGCAGCAGGGGACTAGCGGGAGTTTCCACCGGGGAGCTGTTTTTT

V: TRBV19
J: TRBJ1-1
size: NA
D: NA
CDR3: CASSPFLGGTEAFF
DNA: TGTGCCAGTAGTCCGTTCCTGGGGGGGACTGAAGCTTTCTTT

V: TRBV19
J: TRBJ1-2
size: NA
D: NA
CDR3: CASSTGERDYGYTF
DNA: TGTGCCAGTAGTACAGGGGAGAGGGACTATGGCTACACCTTC

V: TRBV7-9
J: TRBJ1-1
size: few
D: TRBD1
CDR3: CASRHVSGTGGRMNTEAFF
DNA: TGTGCCAGCAGGCACGTCTCTGGGACAGGGGGAAGGATGAACACTGAAGCTTTCTTT

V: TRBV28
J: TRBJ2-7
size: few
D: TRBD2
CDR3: CASRPGGSYEQYF
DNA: TGTGCCAGCAGGCCGGGGGGCTCCTACGAGCAGTACTTC

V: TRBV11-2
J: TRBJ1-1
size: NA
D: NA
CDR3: CASTYEIGVATEAFF
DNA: TGTGCCAGCACGTACGAAATAGGGGTTGCCACTGAAGCTTTCTTT

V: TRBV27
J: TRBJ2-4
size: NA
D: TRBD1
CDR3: CASIPGTGDVVAKNIQYF
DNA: TGTGCCAGCATCCCCGGGACAGGGGACGTTGTAGCCAAAAACATTCAGTACTTC

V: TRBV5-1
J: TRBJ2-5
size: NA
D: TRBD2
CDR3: CASAVSLAGEGATQYF
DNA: TGCGCCAGCGCCGTGAGCCTAGCGGGGGAGGGGGCGACCCAGTACTTC

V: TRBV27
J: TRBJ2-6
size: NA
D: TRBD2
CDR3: CASSYSGLAGPYSGANVLTF
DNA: TGTGCCAGCAGTTATTCGGGACTAGCCGGTCCTTACTCTGGGGCCAACGTCCTGACTTTC

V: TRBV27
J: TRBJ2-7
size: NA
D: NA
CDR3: CASSSRRSVYEQYF
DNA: TGTGCCAGCAGTTCGCGGCGCAGCGTGTACGAGCAGTACTTC

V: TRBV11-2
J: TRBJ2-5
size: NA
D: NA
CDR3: CASSLVGVPGTQYF
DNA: TGTGCCAGCAGCTTAGTCGGTGTCCCGGGGACCCAGTACTTC

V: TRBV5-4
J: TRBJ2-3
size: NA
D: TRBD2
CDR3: CASSLLGLAAETQYF
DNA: TGTGCCAGCAGCTTGTTGGGACTAGCGGCGGAGACGCAGTATTTT

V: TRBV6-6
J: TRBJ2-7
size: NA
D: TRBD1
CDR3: CASSKGPGQGSYEQYF
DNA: TGTGCCAGCAGTAAAGGGCCGGGACAGGGGAGTTACGAGCAGTACTTC

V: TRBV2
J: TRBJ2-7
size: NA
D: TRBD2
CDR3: CASSGREGEQNF
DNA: TGTGCCAGCAGTGGCAGGGAGGGTGAGCAGAACTTC

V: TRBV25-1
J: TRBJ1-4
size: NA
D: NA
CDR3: CASSSFAGGNEKLFF
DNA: TGTGCCAGCAGTTCTTTCGCTGGGGGCAATGAAAAACTGTTTTTT